This T cell receptor (beta chain) was recovered during a study of cytomegalovirus exposure and HLA in healthy donors. Repertoires were generated with immunoSEQ multiplex PCR, while TCRdb's copy carries only in-frame clones and drops some. This repertoire shows about 220,000 clones, 80% to 85% found once; its top ten account for 11% to 15%. Comment on this clone: Its matching antigen is unknown.

The germline V and J ends were trimmed by 0 bases and 0 bases, with 6 bases remaining between them. Germline V lookup: CDR1 SGHRS, CDR2 YFSETQ. The CDR3 spans 14 residues. Study-wide results and caveats: It was reported that the classifier diagnosed cytomegalovirus status with high specificity and sensitivity in both the original and validation cohorts. Testing in vitro showed a few CMV-associated chains specific for CMV antigens.

The chain employs TRBV5-1 and TRBJ1-1, with D hard to call. Source material: PBMCs. The origin of this receptor is a woman aged 25 to 39 in good health and CMV-seropositive. The CDR3 protein is CASSLATLNTEAFF. CDR3 sequence (DNA): TGCGCCAGCAGCTTGGCGACACTGAACACTGAAGCTTTCTTT.